This paragraph reports one T cell receptor beta chain. The data stem from a study of blood T cell repertoires in COVID-19. About the study: The United States, Italy and Spain were the sources of the acute and convalescent COVID-19 samples. T cells, B-cell-depleted T cells, or PBMCs supplied cDNA or gDNA.

The CDR3 has 15 amino acids. Germline V lookup: CDR1 SSHAT, CDR2 FNYEAQ (reference sequence). V lost 4 bases, J lost 2 bases, and 4 bases stayed unmatched. Study processing details: Scientists estimated how many nucleated cells there were by amplifying reference gene primers. TCRdb keeps only in-frame clones here, not all; method: immunoSEQ multiplex PCR. V, J and clone size were drawn from that table, and D and trimming were deduced from the DNA. The profile covers about 54,000 clones, with about nine tenths appearing a single time and about 8.6% taken by the ten largest. The sequence was obtained from a woman in her forties with active COVID-19. Sequenced: peripheral blood. The chain has TRBV7-7 and TRBJ2-5, with 10 bases identical to TRBD2. This CDR3 reads CASSSGLAVQETQYF. DNA of the CDR3: TGTGCCAGCAGCTCCGGACTAGCGGTACAAGAGACCCAGTACTTC.